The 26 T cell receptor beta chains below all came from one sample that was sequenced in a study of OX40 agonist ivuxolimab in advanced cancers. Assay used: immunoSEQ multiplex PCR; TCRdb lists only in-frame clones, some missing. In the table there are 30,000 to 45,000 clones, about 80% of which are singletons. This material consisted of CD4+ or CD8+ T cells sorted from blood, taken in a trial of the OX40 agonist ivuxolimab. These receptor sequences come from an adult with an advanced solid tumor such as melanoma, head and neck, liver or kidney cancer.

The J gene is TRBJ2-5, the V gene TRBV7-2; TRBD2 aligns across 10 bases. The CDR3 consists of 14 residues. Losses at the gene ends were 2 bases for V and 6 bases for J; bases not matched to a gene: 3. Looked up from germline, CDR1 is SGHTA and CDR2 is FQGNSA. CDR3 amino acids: CASSLLAGGQTQYF. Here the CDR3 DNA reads TGTGCCAGCAGCTTATTAGCGGGGGGACAGACCCAGTACTTC. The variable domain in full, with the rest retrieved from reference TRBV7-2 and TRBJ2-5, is GAGVSQSPSNKVTEKGKDVELRCDPISGHTALYWYRQSLGQGLEFLIYFQGNSAPDKSGLPSDRFSAERTGGSVSTLTIQRTQQEDSAVYLCASSLLAGGQTQYFGPGTRLLVL.

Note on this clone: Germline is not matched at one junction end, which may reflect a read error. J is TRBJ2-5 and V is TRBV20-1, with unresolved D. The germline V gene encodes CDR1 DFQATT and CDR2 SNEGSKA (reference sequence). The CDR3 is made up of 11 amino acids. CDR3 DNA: TGCAGTGCTAGAGGGGCTGGTGGTGGGGACTTC. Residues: CSARGAGGGDF.

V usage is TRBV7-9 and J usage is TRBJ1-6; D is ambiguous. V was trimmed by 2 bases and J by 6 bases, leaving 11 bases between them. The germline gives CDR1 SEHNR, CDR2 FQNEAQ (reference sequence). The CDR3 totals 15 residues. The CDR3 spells CASSLLIGFNSPLHF. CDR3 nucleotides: TGTGCCAGCAGCTTATTGATAGGCTTTAATTCACCCCTCCACTTT.

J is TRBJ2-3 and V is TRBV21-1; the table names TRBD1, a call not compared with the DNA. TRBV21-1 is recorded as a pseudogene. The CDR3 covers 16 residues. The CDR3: CASSKGARGIPDTQYF. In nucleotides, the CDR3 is TGTGCCAGCAGCAAAGGTGCCAGGGGGATCCCAGATACGCAGTATTTT.

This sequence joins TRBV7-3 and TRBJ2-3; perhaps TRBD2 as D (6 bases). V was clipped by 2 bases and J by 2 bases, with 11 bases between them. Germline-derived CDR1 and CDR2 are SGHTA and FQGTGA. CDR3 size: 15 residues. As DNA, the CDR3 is TGTGCCAGCAGCTTAGGGGACTCCAACACAGATACGCAGTATTTT. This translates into CASSLGDSNTDTQYF.

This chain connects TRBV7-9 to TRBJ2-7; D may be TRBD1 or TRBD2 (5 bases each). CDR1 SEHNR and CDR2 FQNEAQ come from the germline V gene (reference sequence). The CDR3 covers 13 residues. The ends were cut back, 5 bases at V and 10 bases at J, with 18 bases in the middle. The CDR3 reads CASSEGPRVGQYF. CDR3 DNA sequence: TGTGCCAGCAGCGAGGGACCCCGGGTAGGTCAGTACTTC.

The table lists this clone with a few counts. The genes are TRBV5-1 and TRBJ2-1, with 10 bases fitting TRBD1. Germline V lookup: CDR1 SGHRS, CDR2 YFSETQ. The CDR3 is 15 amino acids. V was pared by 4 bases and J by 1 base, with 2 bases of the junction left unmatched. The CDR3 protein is CASSGGQGSYNEQFF. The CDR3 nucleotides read TGCGCCAGCAGCGGGGGACAGGGGTCCTACAATGAGCAGTTCTTC.

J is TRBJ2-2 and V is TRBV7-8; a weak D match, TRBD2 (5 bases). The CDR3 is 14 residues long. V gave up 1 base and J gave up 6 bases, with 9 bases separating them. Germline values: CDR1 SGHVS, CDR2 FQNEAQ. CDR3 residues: CASSLVPGSGELFF. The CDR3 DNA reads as TGTGCCAGCAGCTTAGTACCGGGGTCCGGGGAGCTGTTTTTT.

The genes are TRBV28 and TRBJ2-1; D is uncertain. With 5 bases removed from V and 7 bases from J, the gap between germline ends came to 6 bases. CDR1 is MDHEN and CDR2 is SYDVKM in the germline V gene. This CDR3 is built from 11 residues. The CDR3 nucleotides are TGTGCCAGCAGTCTACAGAATGAGCAGTTCTTC. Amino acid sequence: CASSLQNEQFF.

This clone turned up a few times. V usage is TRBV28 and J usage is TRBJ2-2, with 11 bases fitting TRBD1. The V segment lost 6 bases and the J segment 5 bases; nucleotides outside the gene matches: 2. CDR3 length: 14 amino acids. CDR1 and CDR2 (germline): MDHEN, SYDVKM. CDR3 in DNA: TGTGCCAGCAGCGGGACAGGGGGGACCGGGGAGCTGTTTTTT. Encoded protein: CASSGTGGTGELFF.

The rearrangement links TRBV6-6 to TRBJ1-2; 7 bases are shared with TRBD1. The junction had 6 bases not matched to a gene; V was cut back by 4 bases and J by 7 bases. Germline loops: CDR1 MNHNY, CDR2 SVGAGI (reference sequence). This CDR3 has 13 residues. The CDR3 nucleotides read TGTGCCAGCAGTTTCACAGGGGAGGGTGGCTACACCTTC. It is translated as CASSFTGEGGYTF.

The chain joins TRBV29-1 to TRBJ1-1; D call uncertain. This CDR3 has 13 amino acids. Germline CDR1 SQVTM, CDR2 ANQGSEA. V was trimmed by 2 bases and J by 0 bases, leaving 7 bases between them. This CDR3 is CSVERIMNTEAFF. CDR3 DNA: TGCAGCGTTGAAAGGATCATGAACACTGAAGCTTTCTTT.

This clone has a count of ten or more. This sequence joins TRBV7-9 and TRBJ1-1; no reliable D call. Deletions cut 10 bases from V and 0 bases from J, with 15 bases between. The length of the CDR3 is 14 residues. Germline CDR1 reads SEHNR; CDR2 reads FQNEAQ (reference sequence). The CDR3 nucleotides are TGTGCCATACAGTCCGACGGCATGAACACTGAAGCTTTCTTT. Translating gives CAIQSDGMNTEAFF. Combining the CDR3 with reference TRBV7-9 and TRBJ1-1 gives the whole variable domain DTGVSQNPRHKITKRGQNVTFRCDPISEHNRLYWYRQTLGQGPEFLTYFQNEAQLEKSRLLSDRFSAERPKGSFSTLEIQRTEQGDSAMYLCAIQSDGMNTEAFFGQGTRLTVV.

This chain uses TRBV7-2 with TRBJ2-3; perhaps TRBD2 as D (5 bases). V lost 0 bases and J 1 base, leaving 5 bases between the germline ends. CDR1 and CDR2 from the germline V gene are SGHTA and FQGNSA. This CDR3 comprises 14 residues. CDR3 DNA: TGTGCCAGCAGCTTAGCCGGGGGCACAGATACGCAGTATTTT. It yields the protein CASSLAGGTDTQYF.

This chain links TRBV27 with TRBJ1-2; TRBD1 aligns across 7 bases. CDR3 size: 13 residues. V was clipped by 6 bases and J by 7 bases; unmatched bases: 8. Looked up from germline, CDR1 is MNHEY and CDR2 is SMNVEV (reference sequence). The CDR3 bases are TGTGCCAGCAGCAGGGGGACCTCTTTTGGCTACACCTTC. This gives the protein CASSRGTSFGYTF.

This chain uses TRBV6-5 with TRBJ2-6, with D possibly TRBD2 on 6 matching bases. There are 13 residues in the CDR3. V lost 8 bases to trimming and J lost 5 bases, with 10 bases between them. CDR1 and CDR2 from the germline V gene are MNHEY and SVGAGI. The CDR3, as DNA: TGTGCCAGCGGGGGACTGAGGGCCAACGTCCTGACTTTC. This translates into CASGGLRANVLTF.

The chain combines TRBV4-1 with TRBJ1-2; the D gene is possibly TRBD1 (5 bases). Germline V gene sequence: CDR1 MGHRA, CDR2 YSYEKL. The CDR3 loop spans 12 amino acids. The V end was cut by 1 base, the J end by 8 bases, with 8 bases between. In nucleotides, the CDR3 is TGCGCCAGCAGCCAAGTAGGGACGGGCTACACCTTC. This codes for CASSQVGTGYTF.

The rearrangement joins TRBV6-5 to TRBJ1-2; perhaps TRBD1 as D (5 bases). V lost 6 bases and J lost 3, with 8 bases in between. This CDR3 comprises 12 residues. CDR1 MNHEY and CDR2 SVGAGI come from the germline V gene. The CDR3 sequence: CASRGTDYGYTF. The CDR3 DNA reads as TGTGCCAGCAGGGGGACGGACTATGGCTACACCTTC.

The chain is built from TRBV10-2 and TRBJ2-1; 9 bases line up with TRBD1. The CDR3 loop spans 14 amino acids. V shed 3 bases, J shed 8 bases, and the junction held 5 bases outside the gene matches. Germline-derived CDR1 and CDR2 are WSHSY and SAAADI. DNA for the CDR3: TGCGCCAGCAGTGATCTGTGGACAGGGGATGAGCAGTTCTTC. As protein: CASSDLWTGDEQFF.

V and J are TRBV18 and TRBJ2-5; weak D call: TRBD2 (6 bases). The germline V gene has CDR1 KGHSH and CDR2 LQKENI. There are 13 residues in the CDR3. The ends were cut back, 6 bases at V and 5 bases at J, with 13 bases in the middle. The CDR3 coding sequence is TGTGCCAGCTCCAGAGCCCGGGGGGAGACCCAGTACTTC. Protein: CASSRARGETQYF.

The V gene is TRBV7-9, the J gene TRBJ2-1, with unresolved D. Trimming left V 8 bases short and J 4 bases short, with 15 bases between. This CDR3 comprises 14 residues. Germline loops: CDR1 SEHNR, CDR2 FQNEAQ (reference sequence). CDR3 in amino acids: CASGATVAYNEQFF. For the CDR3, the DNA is TGTGCCAGCGGAGCGACCGTAGCTTACAATGAGCAGTTCTTC.

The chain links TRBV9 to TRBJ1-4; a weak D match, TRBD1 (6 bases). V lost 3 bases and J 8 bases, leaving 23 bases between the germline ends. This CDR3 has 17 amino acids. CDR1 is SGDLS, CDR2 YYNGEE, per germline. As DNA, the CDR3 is TGTGCCAGCAGCGGATTACAGGGACGGCCCCGAGAGGAAAAACTGTTTTTT. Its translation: CASSGLQGRPREEKLFF. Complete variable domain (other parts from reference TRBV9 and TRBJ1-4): DSGVTQTPKHLITATGQRVTLRCSPRSGDLSVYWYQQSLDQGLQFLIQYYNGEERAKGNILERFSAQQFPDLHSELNLSSLELGDSALYFCASSGLQGRPREEKLFFGSGTQLSVL.

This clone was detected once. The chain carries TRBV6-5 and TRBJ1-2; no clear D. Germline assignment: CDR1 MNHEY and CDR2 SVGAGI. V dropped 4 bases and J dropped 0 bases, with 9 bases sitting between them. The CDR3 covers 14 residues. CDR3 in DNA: TGTGCCAGCAGTTTAACGGACGCTAACTATGGCTACACCTTC. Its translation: CASSLTDANYGYTF.

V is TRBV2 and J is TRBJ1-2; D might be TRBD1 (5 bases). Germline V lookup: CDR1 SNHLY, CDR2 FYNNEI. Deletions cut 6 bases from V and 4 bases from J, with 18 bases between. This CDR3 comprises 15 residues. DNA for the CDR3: TGTGCCAGCAGCGAGACCGGGGCTGGTATCTATGGCTACACCTTC. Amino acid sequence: CASSETGAGIYGYTF.

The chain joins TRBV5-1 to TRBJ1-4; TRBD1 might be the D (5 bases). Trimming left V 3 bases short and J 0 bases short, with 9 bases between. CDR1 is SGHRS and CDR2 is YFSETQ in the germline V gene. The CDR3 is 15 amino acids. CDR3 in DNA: TGCGCCAGCAGCTCATCAGGGCCAACTAATGAAAAACTGTTTTTT. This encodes CASSSSGPTNEKLFF.

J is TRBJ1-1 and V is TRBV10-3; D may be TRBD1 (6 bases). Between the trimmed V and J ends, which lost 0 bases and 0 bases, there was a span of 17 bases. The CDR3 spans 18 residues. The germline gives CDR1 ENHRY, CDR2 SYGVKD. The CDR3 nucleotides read TGTGCCATCAGTGAGTCTGGGGGGCGCAGGGCAATGAACACTGAAGCTTTCTTT. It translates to CAISESGGRRAMNTEAFF.